A single sample gave rise to the 17 T cell receptor beta chains below, sequenced in a study of PD-L1 blockade in urothelial cancer. As for time point: peripheral blood 6 weeks after treatment start. Data came from immunoSEQ multiplex PCR; TCRdb stores just in-frame clones and leaves some out. The repertoire holds about 41,000 clones, with 70% to 90% as singletons. This sample comprised PBMCs, obtained around atezolizumab (anti-PD-L1) treatment. Receptors originate from a man aged 70 or older with urothelial cancer.

The J gene is TRBJ2-7, the V gene TRBV27, with 9 bases identical to TRBD1. This CDR3 has 14 residues. Trimming at V came to 5 bases and at J to 6 bases, leaving 8 bases not matched to a gene. Germline V gene lookup returns CDR1 MNHEY and CDR2 SMNVEV (reference sequence). In nucleotides, the CDR3 is TGTGCCAGCAGTCCGCGGGACAGGGCTTCCGAGCAGTACTTC. This sequence encodes CASSPRDRASEQYF.

This chain uses TRBV4-1 with TRBJ1-1, with a weak D call TRBD1 (5 bases). CDR3 size: 18 residues. Trimming took 4 bases from V and 4 from J, leaving 25 bases between them. Germline V gene lookup returns CDR1 MGHRA and CDR2 YSYEKL. For the CDR3, the DNA is TGCGCCAGCAGCCCAACCGAAACCCAGACCGTAAGGGGCACTGAAGCTTTCTTT. This codes for CASSPTETQTVRGTEAFF.

V is TRBV6-1 and J is TRBJ2-3, with 13 bases lining up with TRBD2. V was pared by 2 bases and J by 5 bases, with 7 bases of the junction left unmatched. This CDR3 spans 17 amino acids. Germline-derived CDR1 and CDR2 are MNHNS and SASEGT. The CDR3 sequence: CASSERITSGRGDTQYF. For the CDR3, the DNA is TGTGCCAGCAGTGAACGAATCACTAGCGGGAGGGGAGATACGCAGTATTTT.

This clone was counted between two and nine times. This sequence joins TRBV4-1 and TRBJ1-2, with 12 nucleotides matching TRBD1. This CDR3 contains 21 residues. CDR1 is MGHRA and CDR2 is YSYEKL in the germline V gene. V lost 5 bases and J lost 0; bases outside the gene matches: 19. This CDR3 reads CASSSLGGRDRGPASNYGYTF. CDR3 DNA: TGCGCCAGCAGCTCCCTCGGAGGGCGGGACAGGGGGCCCGCATCTAACTATGGCTACACCTTC.

CDR3 coding DNA: TGTGCCAGCAGCTCGGGACTAGCGTACTACGAGCAGTACTTC. Translated: CASSSGLAYYEQYF. The chain has TRBV5-4 and TRBJ2-7, with TRBD2 matching 10 bases. V was clipped by 3 bases and J by 3 bases; unmatched bases: 3. Germline CDR1 and CDR2: SGHNT and YYREEE (reference sequence). This CDR3 spans 14 amino acids.

The chain has TRBV5-1 and TRBJ2-2, with D unresolved. The ends were cut back, 1 base at V and 3 bases at J, with 4 bases in the middle. The germline CDR1 and CDR2 sequences are SGHRS and YFSETQ. This CDR3 contains 13 residues. The CDR3 loop is CASSLSDTGELFF. CDR3 nucleotides: TGCGCCAGCAGCTTGTCGGACACCGGGGAGCTGTTTTTT.

The gene calls are TRBV2 and TRBJ1-5; TRBD1 aligns across 7 bases. Unmatched junction bases numbered 5, after V lost 5 bases and J lost 4 bases. Germline CDR1 is SNHLY and CDR2 is FYNNEI. The CDR3 runs to 14 residues. The CDR3 loop reads CASSPTGRNQPQHF. The DNA of the CDR3 is TGTGCCAGCAGTCCGACAGGGAGGAATCAGCCCCAGCATTTT. The entire variable domain, with the rest obtained from reference TRBV2 and TRBJ1-5, is as follows: EPEVTQTPSHQVTQMGQEVILRCVPISNHLYFYWYRQILGQKVEFLVSFYNNEISEKSEIFDDQFSVERPDGSNFTLKIRSTKLEDSAMYFCASSPTGRNQPQHFGDGTRLSIL.

The chain joins TRBV13 to TRBJ2-5, with D maybe TRBD2 (6 bases). With 5 bases removed from V and 5 bases from J, the gap between germline ends came to 21 bases. The length of the CDR3 is 16 residues. Per the germline V gene, CDR1 is PRHDT and CDR2 is FYEKMQ (reference sequence). The chain's CDR3 is CASSQPGPLEGETQYF. CDR3 DNA: TGTGCCAGCAGCCAACCGGGTCCTTTGGAGGGTGAGACCCAGTACTTC.

The sample holds a few counts of this clone. The V call is TRBV19, the J call TRBJ2-3; 8 bases are shared with TRBD2. V shed 7 bases, J shed 0 bases, and the junction held 15 bases outside the gene matches. Germline assignment: CDR1 LNHDA and CDR2 SQIVND (reference sequence). The CDR3 contains 18 residues. The CDR3 bases are TGTGCCAGTACCGGGGGTCTAGCGGGTACTCCTAGCACAGATACGCAGTATTTT. This gives the protein CASTGGLAGTPSTDTQYF.

The chain links TRBV4-1 to TRBJ2-1; 9 bases agree with TRBD1. Unmatched junction bases numbered 13, after V lost 4 bases and J lost 6 bases. The CDR3 sequence is 17 residues long. Germline-derived CDR1 and CDR2 are MGHRA and YSYEKL. The CDR3 loop reads CASSPRVQGAHANEQFF. In DNA, the CDR3 is TGCGCCAGCAGCCCGCGCGTACAGGGGGCGCACGCCAATGAGCAGTTCTTC.

The chain couples TRBV27 to TRBJ2-3; D might be TRBD2 (5 bases). V lost 3 bases, J lost 6 bases, and 10 bases lay in between. This CDR3 is built from 13 residues. Germline CDR1 reads MNHEY; CDR2 reads SMNVEV (reference sequence). The CDR3 here is CASSFVTGDTQYF. Here the CDR3 DNA reads TGTGCCAGCAGTTTTGTGACGGGGGATACGCAGTATTTT.

V gene TRBV7-9 combines with J gene TRBJ1-1; D unresolved. V lost 5 bases, J lost 4 bases, and 8 bases lay in between. Germline V gene data show CDR1 as SEHNR and CDR2 as FQNEAQ (reference sequence). The CDR3 has 12 residues. The CDR3 spells CASSHEVTEAFF. The CDR3 DNA reads as TGTGCCAGCAGCCACGAGGTCACTGAAGCTTTCTTT.

V is TRBV19 and J is TRBJ2-3, with D possibly TRBD1 on 6 matching bases. CDR1 and CDR2 (germline): LNHDA, SQIVND (reference sequence). Between the trimmed V and J ends, which lost 0 bases and 1 base, there was a span of 14 bases. The CDR3 has 17 residues. CDR3 coding DNA: TGTGCCAGTAGTATAGATGTTTGGGACAAGGGCACAGATACGCAGTATTTT. It is translated as CASSIDVWDKGTDTQYF. Full variable domain (rest looked up from reference TRBV19 and TRBJ2-3): DGGITQSPKYLFRKEGQNVTLSCEQNLNHDAMYWYRQDPGQGLRLIYYSQIVNDFQKGDIAEGYSVSREKKESFPLTVTSAQKNPTAFYLCASSIDVWDKGTDTQYFGPGTRLTVL.

The chain joins TRBV11-2 to TRBJ2-7; D is uncertain. This CDR3 is 12 amino acids long. V lost 5 bases and J 7 bases, leaving 12 bases between the germline ends. CDR1 is SGHAT and CDR2 is FQNNGV in the germline V gene. CDR3 region: CASSQAQVEQYF. The CDR3 bases are TGTGCCAGCAGCCAAGCCCAGGTAGAGCAGTACTTC. Full variable domain (rest looked up from reference TRBV11-2 and TRBJ2-7): EAGVAQSPRYKIIEKRQSVAFWCNPISGHATLYWYQQILGQGPKLLIQFQNNGVVDDSQLPKDRFSAERLKGVDSTLKIQPAKLEDSAVYLCASSQAQVEQYFGPGTRLTVT.

This chain joins TRBV2 and TRBJ2-5; tentatively, D is TRBD2 (5 bases). Trimming stripped 3 bases from V and 1 base from J, with 9 bases between. Per germline, CDR1 SNHLY and CDR2 FYNNEI. The CDR3 spans 14 residues. The CDR3 DNA is TGTGCCAGCAGTGATTTAGCGACCCAAGAGACCCAGTACTTC. As protein: CASSDLATQETQYF. Using reference TRBV2 and TRBJ2-5 for the parts outside the CDR3, the full variable domain is EPEVTQTPSHQVTQMGQEVILRCVPISNHLYFYWYRQILGQKVEFLVSFYNNEISEKSEIFDDQFSVERPDGSNFTLKIRSTKLEDSAMYFCASSDLATQETQYFGPGTRLLVL.

The V gene is TRBV30, the J gene TRBJ1-1; a possible D gene is TRBD1 (5 bases). The germline gives CDR1 GTSNPN, CDR2 SVGIG (reference sequence). The ends were cut back, 6 bases at V and 7 bases at J, with 18 bases in the middle. The CDR3 contains 13 residues. The DNA of the CDR3 is TGTGCCTGTCAACGGACAAGGTATAATGAAGCTTTCTTT. This codes for CACQRTRYNEAFF.

The DNA of the CDR3 is TGTGCCATCAGCGGACTAGCGGGAGGAGTAGATACGCAGTATTTT. Its protein product is CAISGLAGGVDTQYF. This chain joins TRBV10-3 and TRBJ2-3; 14 bases fit TRBD2. Trimming at V came to 6 bases and at J to 5 bases, leaving 4 bases not matched to a gene. CDR1 is ENHRY and CDR2 is SYGVKD in the germline V gene. The CDR3 runs 15 residues.